This T cell receptor beta chain was sequenced for a study of cytomegalovirus exposure and HLA in healthy donors. Study-wide findings and caveats: For most subjects, TCR beta sequences were reported to predict HLA-A and HLA-B alleles with accuracy.

Healthy bone marrow donors supplied every sample. Turning to this clone: Its target is not known.

The length of the CDR3 is 15 residues. V lost 5 bases to trimming and J lost 3 bases; unmatched junction nucleotides: 8. CDR1 SGHRS and CDR2 YFSETQ come from the germline V gene. The PCR contained 60 Vbeta and 13 Jbeta primers. In the original analysis: An analysis that came later counted 70 million to 100 million unique TCR beta chains, approximately 11 million shared. Here immunoSEQ multiplex PCR was the method, and the copy in TCRdb shows in-frame clones only, minus some. The DNA was the basis for D and trimming; V, J and clone size are from that table. The data contain 70,000 to 100,000 clones, around 70% of them singletons.

This clonotype was obtained from a man in his fifties or sixties in good health and CMV-seronegative. Sequenced input: PBMCs. The V gene is TRBV5-1, the J gene TRBJ2-3; the match to TRBD1 covers 8 bases. The CDR3 sequence: CASSYGQGVTDTQYF. CDR3 nucleotides: TGCGCCAGCAGTTACGGACAGGGAGTAACAGATACGCAGTATTTT.